Sequencing of this TCR beta chain was carried out in a study of T cell responses to AZD1222 COVID-19 vaccine. Broader study findings: Unmutated variant regions are reportedly the target of nearly half of TCRs that are spike-specific. Most donors were white British and more were female, and clonal diversity was possibly underestimated. Spike-specific TCR depth and breadth grew after two AZD1222 doses.

The data were produced by immunoSEQ multiplex PCR, yet TCRdb's version contains in-frame clones alone and is incomplete. The data contain approximately 98,000 clones, 86% of them singletons. Looked up from germline, CDR1 is SGHTA and CDR2 is FQGNSA. The length of the CDR3 is 14 residues. V lost 1 base and J lost 8; bases outside the gene matches: 5. A remark on this clone: The antigen is not known.

The clonotype comes from an adult in good health. This specimen was peripheral blood, taken on day 0 of AZD1222 vaccination. The V call is TRBV7-2, the J call TRBJ1-2, with TRBD1 matching over 9 bases. The CDR3 reads CASSLDGTGKGYTF. CDR3 nucleotide sequence: TGTGCCAGCAGCTTAGATGGGACAGGGAAAGGCTACACCTTC.